This T cell receptor beta chain stems from a study of control samples from healthy donors and cancer patients. This clone was counted once. The germline V and J ends were trimmed by 2 bases and 0 bases, with 8 bases remaining between them. This CDR3 comprises 15 residues. Germline CDR1 and CDR2: LNHDA and SQIVND (reference sequence). TCRdb keeps only in-frame clones here, not all; method: immunoSEQ multiplex PCR. The table lists about 82,000 clones, around 87% of them singletons, with around 20% in the top ten. The chain joins TRBV19 to TRBJ1-5, with a weak D call TRBD1 (6 bases). The receptor was isolated from a middle-aged man in good health. Material for sequencing was blood. CDR3 bases: TGTGCCAGTAGTATAAGGGGGGATAGCAATCAGCCCCAGCATTTT. Protein sequence: CASSIRGDSNQPQHF.